This TCR beta chain was captured by sequencing in a study of shared clonotypes between healthy human individuals. In the study overall: Three plates were used per donor for CD4 naive, three for CD4 memory, two for CD8 naive and one for CD8 memory. Whole-study findings and limits: A small donor pool kept down the genetic and exposure-history diversity that was represented.

The CD8 memory sample joined CD45RO+ cells and CCR7-negative CD45RA+ cells. Assay used: immunoSEQ multiplex PCR; TCRdb lists only in-frame clones, some missing. Of fewer than 850,000 clones in the sample, about nine tenths are singletons; the top ten hold about a third. About this clone itself: The antigen remains undetermined.

Germline CDR1 SNHLY, CDR2 FYNNEI. The germline V and J ends were trimmed by 1 base and 6 bases, with 15 bases remaining between them. CDR3 length equals 16 residues. Sequencing was carried out using memory CD8+ T cells from PBMCs. As for subset: CD45RO+ cells pooled with CCR7-negative TemRA cells. The sequence came from a man aged 18 to 30 in good health. Some clones in this sample may be carry-over from other donors' samples. V and J are TRBV2 and TRBJ2-2, with a weak D call TRBD1 (5 bases). CDR3 sequence: CASSEGRQLLSGELFF. The CDR3 nucleotides read TGTGCCAGCAGTGAAGGGAGACAGTTGTTATCCGGGGAGCTGTTTTTT.